Given below is one T cell receptor (beta chain) in context. The data belong to a study of control samples from healthy donors and cancer patients. Method: immunoSEQ multiplex PCR; TCRdb's copy keeps in-frame clones and lacks some. Of 150,000 to 200,000 clones in the sample, 85% to 90% are singletons; the top ten hold about 12%. The CDR3 extends over 13 amino acids. CDR1 and CDR2 from the germline V gene are KGHSH and LQKENI. V lost 6 bases and J lost 6, with 12 bases in between. This TCR came from a man aged 30 to 39 in good health. V is TRBV18 and J is TRBJ1-5; D ambiguous. The sequenced sample consisted of blood. The CDR3: CASSYDNLQPQHF. The CDR3 region has the DNA TGTGCCAGCTCTTATGACAATCTTCAGCCCCAGCATTTT.